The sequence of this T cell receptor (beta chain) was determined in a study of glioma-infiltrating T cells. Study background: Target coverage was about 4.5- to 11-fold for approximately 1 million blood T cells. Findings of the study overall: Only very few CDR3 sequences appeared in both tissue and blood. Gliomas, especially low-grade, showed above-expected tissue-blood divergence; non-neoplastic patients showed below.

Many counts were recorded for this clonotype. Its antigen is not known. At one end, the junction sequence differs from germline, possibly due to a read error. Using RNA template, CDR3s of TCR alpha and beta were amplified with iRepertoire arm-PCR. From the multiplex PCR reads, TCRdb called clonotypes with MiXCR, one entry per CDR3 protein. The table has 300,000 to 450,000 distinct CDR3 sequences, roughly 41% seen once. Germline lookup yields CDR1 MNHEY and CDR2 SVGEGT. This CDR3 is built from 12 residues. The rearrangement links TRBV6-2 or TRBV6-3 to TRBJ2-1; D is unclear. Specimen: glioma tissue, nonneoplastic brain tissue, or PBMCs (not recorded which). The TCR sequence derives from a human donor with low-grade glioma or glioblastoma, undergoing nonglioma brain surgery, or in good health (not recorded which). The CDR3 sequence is CASSYFRNEQFF. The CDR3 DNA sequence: TGTGCCAGCAGCTACTTTCGCAATGAGCAGTTCTTC.